The clone carrying this T cell receptor (beta chain) was observed at least ten times. Its antigen remains unidentified. The sample originates from a study of CD8 T cells in ankylosing spondylitis. Making the TCR beta libraries involved quantitative 5'-RACE with molecular barcodes. TCRdb recomputed calls from the 5' RACE reads with MiXCR, one row per CDR3 protein. The data hold more than 500,000 distinct CDR3 sequences, with approximately 5.3% observed a single time. Study conclusions and caveats: In ankylosing spondylitis blood, a motif of seven to nine highly homologous TCR beta variants appeared characteristic. CD8+ by phenotype, disease-linked clones were relatively rare in peripheral blood. Reactive arthritis synovial fluid and blood previously showed some of these motif variants.

V was trimmed by 0 bases and J by 7 bases, leaving 11 bases between them. CDR1 and CDR2 from the germline V gene are SGHRS and YFSETQ. The CDR3 runs to 14 residues. This receptor was obtained from a male donor with ankylosing spondylitis. The sample consisted of blood, either unsorted or a sorted T cell fraction (not recorded which). This chain links TRBV5-1 with TRBJ1-5; no clear D. The CDR3, as DNA: TGCGCCAGCAGCTTGGAAGGGTTTAACCAGCCCCAGCATTTT. As protein: CASSLEGFNQPQHF.